These 7 T cell receptor beta chains were all obtained from the same sample, sequenced in a study of CD8 T cells in ankylosing spondylitis. Study-level results: About 8 highly homologous variants made up a TCR beta motif, and this motif appeared characteristic of ankylosing spondylitis blood.

Antigens of these TCRs are unknown. TCRdb passed the 5' RACE reads through MiXCR, listing each CDR3 protein once. The repertoire has about 750,000 distinct CDR3 sequences, around 17% of them found once; the top ten carry about a fifth. Sequences were obtained from blood, either unsorted or a sorted T cell fraction (not recorded which). These receptors were taken from a male donor with ankylosing spondylitis.

The chain links TRBV12-3 or TRBV12-4 to TRBJ2-1, with 8 positions matching TRBD2. The CDR3 runs 17 residues. V was pared by 5 bases and J by 0 bases, with 9 bases of the junction left unmatched. CDR3 protein: CASSPRTSTSSYNEQFF. CDR3 DNA sequence: TGTGCCAGCAGTCCCAGGACTAGCACGAGCTCCTACAATGAGCAGTTCTTC.

This clonotype was counted only a few times. This chain links TRBV10-3 with TRBJ2-3; no firm D call. CDR1 is ENHRY, CDR2 SYGVKD, per germline. CDR3 size: 14 residues. The V and J ends lost 0 bases and 2 bases respectively, with 6 bases between them. CDR3 DNA sequence: TGTGCCATCAGTGAGTCGGCCACCACAGATACGCAGTATTTT. Its protein is CAISESATTDTQYF.

This clonotype was seen only a few times. The V call is TRBV4-2, the J call TRBJ2-7; D not resolved. The CDR3 has 17 residues. Trimming removed 0 bases from V and 1 base from J, with 16 bases in between. Per germline, CDR1 LGHNA and CDR2 YNFKEQ. The CDR3 spells CASSQESGLSPSYEQYF. CDR3 nucleotides: TGTGCCAGCAGCCAAGAGTCTGGCTTATCCCCGTCCTACGAGCAGTACTTC.

The chain links TRBV5-1 to TRBJ2-3; 9 bases agree with TRBD1. The CDR3 is 17 amino acids. The V gene end was trimmed by 5 bases and the J gene end by 4 bases; junction bases not matched to a gene: 14. Germline lookup yields CDR1 SGHRS and CDR2 YFSETQ. In nucleotides, the CDR3 is TGCGCCAGCAGTTCGGGCGGTACAGGGGGCGCTGCAGATACGCAGTATTTT. Translation gives CASSSGGTGGAADTQYF. Using reference TRBV5-1 and TRBJ2-3 for the parts outside the CDR3, the full variable domain is KAGVTQTPRYLIKTRGQQVTLSCSPISGHRSVSWYQQTPGQGLQFLFEYFSETQRNKGNFPGRFSGRQFSNSRSEMNVSTLELGDSALYLCASSSGGTGGAADTQYFGPGTRLTVL.

In its sample, this clonotype was seen a few times. This chain links TRBV20-1 with TRBJ2-1, with TRBD1 matching over 7 bases. The CDR3 extends over 14 amino acids. Germline lookup yields CDR1 DFQATT and CDR2 SNEGSKA (reference sequence). V lost 4 bases, J lost 3 bases, and 6 bases stayed unmatched. The DNA of the CDR3 is TGCAGTGCTAAGACAGGGTTTGACTACAATGAGCAGTTCTTC. Translation gives CSAKTGFDYNEQFF.

This clonotype was detected only a few times. The chain is built from TRBV3-1 and TRBJ2-1, with unresolved D. The CDR3 contains 14 residues. The V end was cut by 1 base, the J end by 6 bases, with 10 bases between. Germline V lookup: CDR1 LGHDT, CDR2 YNNKEL (reference sequence). CDR3 protein: CASSQGYYLNEQFF. The DNA of the CDR3 is TGTGCCAGCAGCCAAGGATACTACCTCAATGAGCAGTTCTTC.

The chain recombines TRBV3-1 with TRBJ2-3; tentative D call: TRBD2 (7 bases). Per the germline V gene, CDR1 is LGHDT and CDR2 is YNNKEL (reference sequence). The V and J ends lost 3 bases and 4 bases respectively, with 17 bases between them. This CDR3 spans 16 amino acids. CDR3 sequence: CASSHRRGGQADTQYF. CDR3 DNA: TGTGCCAGCAGCCATCGGCGCGGGGGCCAGGCAGATACGCAGTATTTT.